These 9 T cell receptor beta chains were sequenced from one sample in a study of cytomegalovirus exposure and HLA in healthy donors. PCR primers comprised 60 Vbeta and 13 Jbeta primers. Assay: immunoSEQ multiplex PCR; the TCRdb copy retains only in-frame clones and omits some. The sample yields approximately 190,000 clones, 75% to 90% seen once. The specimen sequenced was PBMCs. Every receptor here comes from a boy younger than 10 in good health and CMV-seronegative.

The chain has TRBV28 and TRBJ1-2; 9 nucleotides match TRBD1. Germline V gene lookup returns CDR1 MDHEN and CDR2 SYDVKM. The CDR3 contains 18 residues. Germline trimming cut 5 bases from V and 2 bases from J; bases unmatched to any gene: 15. This CDR3 reads CASSPADRGKQNNYGYTF. CDR3 DNA: TGTGCCAGCAGTCCCGCGGACAGGGGAAAACAGAACAACTATGGCTACACCTTC.

In its sample, this clone was seen once. The chain joins TRBV7-9 to TRBJ2-3; D is uncertain. This CDR3 contains 13 residues. V gave up 1 base and J gave up 3 bases, with 5 bases separating them. The germline CDR1 and CDR2 sequences are SEHNR and FQNEAQ (reference sequence). This CDR3 reads CASSLEATDTQYF. Here the CDR3 DNA reads TGTGCCAGCAGCTTAGAAGCGACAGATACGCAGTATTTT.

This clone showed up just a few times. The J gene is TRBJ1-3, the V gene TRBV21-1; the table assigns TRBD1, which was not confirmed against the DNA. TRBV21-1 is listed as a pseudogene. This CDR3 has 16 amino acids. The CDR3 spells CASSKSRQIFGNTIYF. CDR3 nucleotide sequence: TGTGCCAGCAGCAAGTCCCGCCAGATCTTCGGAAACACCATATATTTT.

The rearrangement joins TRBV28 to TRBJ1-1; tentative D call: TRBD1 (5 bases). This CDR3 region has 13 residues. Germline V CDR1 and CDR2: MDHEN, SYDVKM. V lost 6 bases, J lost 4 bases, and 12 bases lay in between. The CDR3 DNA reads as TGTGCCAGCAGCTTCGGGGGGGGCACTGAAGCTTTCTTT. Encoded protein: CASSFGGGTEAFF. Full variable domain (missing parts from reference TRBV28 and TRBJ1-1): DVKVTQSSRYLVKRTGEKVFLECVQDMDHENMFWYRQDPGLGLRLIYFSYDVKMKEKGDIPEGYSVSREKKERFSLILESASTNQTSMYLCASSFGGGTEAFFGQGTRLTVV.

This clone was seen only a few times. The J gene is TRBJ2-1, the V gene TRBV10-3, with D possibly TRBD2 on 6 matching bases. Per the germline V gene, CDR1 is ENHRY and CDR2 is SYGVKD. The length of the CDR3 is 13 residues. Trimming cost V 6 bases and J 5 bases, with 11 bases left between them. The CDR3 loop reads CAIRGTDHNEQFF. In DNA, the CDR3 is TGTGCCATCAGGGGGACTGACCACAATGAGCAGTTCTTC.

The chain is built from TRBV28 and TRBJ2-3; possibly TRBD1 for D (6 bases). V dropped 3 bases and J dropped 6 bases, with 22 bases sitting between them. Germline V gives CDR1 MDHEN, CDR2 SYDVKM. This CDR3 contains 17 residues. DNA for the CDR3: TGTGCCAGCAGTTTGGGGGCTTCCGGGACGGCCTGGGATACGCAGTATTTT. It encodes CASSLGASGTAWDTQYF.

The chain carries TRBV28 and TRBJ2-6; TRBD1 matches 7 bases. Losses at the gene ends were 6 bases for V and 0 bases for J; bases not matched to a gene: 11. This CDR3 is built from 18 residues. Germline V lookup: CDR1 MDHEN, CDR2 SYDVKM. DNA of the CDR3: TGTGCCAGCAGATCCCGATTAGGGGGCGGCTCTGGGGCCAACGTCCTGACTTTC. Its translation is CASRSRLGGGSGANVLTF.

This chain joins TRBV30 and TRBJ1-4; D perhaps matches TRBD1 (5 bases). This CDR3 comprises 14 residues. Trimming removed 5 bases at V and 0 bases at J, with 10 bases between. Looked up from germline, CDR1 is GTSNPN and CDR2 is SVGIG (reference sequence). CDR3 nucleotide sequence: TGTGCCTGGGGCACGACAGCAACTAATGAAAAACTGTTTTTT. Its protein product is CAWGTTATNEKLFF.

The J gene is TRBJ2-5, the V gene TRBV7-6, with TRBD1 as a possible D gene (6 bases). Germline values: CDR1 SGHVS, CDR2 FNYEAQ. The CDR3 runs 19 residues. Trimming shortened V by 3 bases and J by 2 bases, and 25 bases separated the two germline ends. The CDR3 loop is CASSLFIANHRDGQETQYF. The CDR3 bases are TGTGCCAGCAGCTTGTTTATCGCAAACCACAGGGACGGTCAAGAGACCCAGTACTTC.